The 8 T cell receptor beta chains given below trace back to one sample, sequenced in a study of CD8+CD57+ T cells in acquired aplastic anemia. TCR beta VDJ and CDR3 profiling used genomic DNA as template. In TCRdb, the reads were re-called with MiXCR into one record per CDR3 protein. Of about 170,000 distinct CDR3 sequences detected, approximately 44% appear once; the ten largest clones hold 0.9% to 1.2%. The sample taken for sequencing was sorted CD4+, CD8+, or CD8+CD57+ T cells (not recorded which) from PBMCs. All receptors derive from a human donor in good health.

V gene TRBV7-9 combines with J gene TRBJ2-7, with D tentatively TRBD1 (7 bases). V lost 1 base to trimming and J lost 2 bases, with 9 bases between them. The CDR3 is 14 residues long. In germline, CDR1 is SEHNR, CDR2 FQNEAQ (reference sequence). Here the CDR3 DNA reads TGTGCCAGCAGCTTAGGCGGGACAGCCTACGAGCAGTACTTC. It codes for CASSLGGTAYEQYF.

Note on this clonotype: Relative to the germline gene, one junction end is altered; a read error may explain this. The rearrangement uses TRBV10-2 and TRBJ2-2; 8 positions match TRBD2. Germline loops: CDR1 WSHSY, CDR2 SAAADI. The CDR3 sequence is 14 residues long. The CDR3 loop reads CASSRSGRVGELFF. The CDR3 DNA reads TGTGCCAGCAGCCGGAGCGGGAGAGTCGGGGAGCTGTTTTTT.

This rearrangement joins TRBV7-7 to TRBJ2-7, with D perhaps matching TRBD2 (6 bases). Germline CDR1 is SSHAT and CDR2 is FNYEAQ (reference sequence). Trimming took 1 base from V and 3 from J, leaving 7 bases between them. The CDR3 runs to 13 residues. CDR3 coding DNA: TGTGCCAGCAGCTTAGAAGCGGGCTACGAGCAGTACTTC. It is translated as CASSLEAGYEQYF.

On this clonotype: The junction and the germline gene differ at one end; a read error may be behind it. The chain couples TRBV15 to TRBJ1-5, with TRBD1 matching 7 bases. The CDR3 runs 15 residues. Germline V gene sequence: CDR1 LNHNV, CDR2 YYDKDF (reference sequence). The DNA for the CDR3 is TGTGCCACCAACCCGACAGGGAGTAGCAATCAGCCCCAGCGTTTT. It translates to CATNPTGSSNQPQRF.

Ten or more counts support this clonotype. This sequence joins TRBV3-1 and TRBJ2-2, with 7 bases that match TRBD1. J lost 4 bases, V lost 1 base, and 0 bases had no gene match. Germline values: CDR1 LGHDT, CDR2 YNNKEL (reference sequence). The length of the CDR3 is 14 residues. CDR3 in DNA: TGTGCCAGCAGCCAAGGACAGGGCACCGGGGAGCTGTTTTTT. As protein: CASSQGQGTGELFF.

The V and J genes are TRBV10-3 and TRBJ2-6; the D gene is possibly TRBD2 (6 bases). CDR1 is ENHRY, CDR2 SYGVKD, per germline. The length of the CDR3 is 15 residues. V lost 3 bases, J lost 2 bases, and 8 bases lay in between. CDR3 coding DNA: TGTGCCATCAGTGATTCGGGGGCTGGGGCCAACGTCCTGACTTTC. Translating gives CAISDSGAGANVLTF.

About this clonotype itself: This may arise from a read error, as a much more abundant clone is one base away. The chain recombines TRBV5-1 with TRBJ1-1; 8 nucleotides match TRBD1. The CDR3 has 15 residues. Germline V CDR1 and CDR2: SGHRS, YFSETQ. This CDR3 reads CASSVRQGMNTEASF. CDR3 in DNA: TGCGCCAGCAGCGTCCGACAGGGGATGAACACTGAAGCTTCCTTT.

This clonotype was found many times. V is TRBV5-4 and J is TRBJ2-3, with 11 bases identical to TRBD2. This CDR3 is 14 amino acids long. Germline CDR1 SGHNT, CDR2 YYREEE (reference sequence). V trimming: 5 bases; J trimming: 11 bases; junction bases outside the gene matches: 10. The CDR3 loop is CASRSGLADSRQYF. CDR3 bases: TGTGCCAGCAGGTCGGGACTAGCGGATTCCCGGCAGTATTTT.